A selection of T cell receptor beta chains follows, all from one sample in a study of patients and donors after allogeneic stem cell transplantation. TCRdb re-called the RT-PCR reads through MiXCR, storing one row per CDR3 protein. Of about 25,000 distinct CDR3 sequences listed, around 7.4% are singletons. Material for sequencing was blood, either unsorted or a sorted T cell fraction (not recorded which). Every receptor here comes from a human donor who was either an allogeneic HSCT recipient or a stem cell or donor lymphocyte infusion donor (not recorded which). It is not recorded whose cells these are; they may come from a transplant donor. Each CDR3 is given with its conserved first and last residue. A D gene is named only where the DNA matches it firmly. Expanded clones get a size class; other rows say once, few or many, or leave the size out.

d_gene,j_gene,v_gene,len,abundance,CDR3aa,CDR3nt
TRBD2,TRBJ2-1,TRBV6-2/TRBV6-3,19,many,CASSYPTGRRGRAYNEQFF,TGTGCCAGCAGTTACCCGACGGGGCGGCGCGGGAGGGCCTACAATGAGCAGTTCTTC
-,TRBJ2-7,TRBV15,13,many,CATSYGSGYEQYF,TGTGCCACCAGCTACGGGTCCGGCTACGAGCAGTACTTC
-,TRBJ2-7,TRBV6-1,14,-,CASSAGQLDYEQYF,TGTGCCAGCAGTGCTGGACAGTTGGACTACGAGCAGTACTTC
-,TRBJ1-1,TRBV6-1,14,many,CASSPPGLNTEAFF,TGTGCCAGCAGTCCCCCCGGATTGAACACTGAAGCTTTCTTT
-,TRBJ2-6,TRBV21-1,19,few,CASSKWDGPSLSGANVLTF,TGTGCCAGCAGCAAATGGGACGGACCCTCCCTCTCTGGGGCCAACGTCCTGACTTTC
-,TRBJ1-2,TRBV19,16,few,CASSIRRDTSNYGYTF,TGTGCCAGTAGTATAAGAAGGGACACCTCGAACTATGGCTACACCTTC
TRBD1,TRBJ2-7,TRBV15,15,many,CATSHQGAFSYEQYF,TGTGCCACCAGCCACCAGGGGGCATTCTCCTACGAGCAGTACTTC
TRBD2,TRBJ2-2,TRBV7-2,15,many,CASSLVAGGRGELFF,TGTGCCAGCAGCTTAGTTGCGGGAGGCCGCGGGGAGCTGTTTTTT
-,TRBJ2-1,TRBV20-1,12,many,CSANRIGNEQFF,TGCAGTGCTAATAGAATTGGGAATGAGCAGTTCTTC
-,TRBJ1-5,TRBV6-5,15,many,CASSYGGGANQPQHF,TGTGCCAGCAGTTACGGTGGGGGCGCGAATCAGCCCCAGCATTTT
-,TRBJ2-4,TRBV15,15,many,CATSRDPEVGGIQYF,TGTGCCACCAGCAGAGATCCGGAGGTTGGTGGCATTCAGTACTTC
-,TRBJ2-5,TRBV7-9,12,-,CASSLARGTQYF,TGTGCCAGCAGCTTAGCCCGAGGGACCCAGTACTTC
TRBD1,TRBJ2-1,TRBV6-1,14,few,CASRIWTGDDEQFF,TGTGCCAGCAGAATTTGGACAGGGGACGATGAGCAGTTCTTC
TRBD2,TRBJ2-1,TRBV20-1,15,-,CSAKGLAGTYNEQFF,TGCAGTGCCAAGGGACTAGCGGGAACCTACAATGAGCAGTTCTTC
-,TRBJ2-1,TRBV20-1,12,few,CSARSTDNEQFF,TGCAGTGCTAGATCTACAGACAATGAGCAGTTCTTC
TRBD1,TRBJ1-3,TRBV29-1,13,-,CSGDRGGGNTIYF,TGCAGCGGGGACAGGGGAGGGGGAAACACCATATATTTT
-,TRBJ1-2,TRBV13,17,-,CASTLTAGNIKNGGYTF,TGTGCCAGCACCCTCACCGCAGGAAACATTAAAAACGGTGGCTACACCTTC
TRBD1,TRBJ1-1,TRBV5-1,15,few,CASSRTGRVNTEAFF,TGCGCCAGCAGCAGGACAGGGAGGGTGAACACTGAAGCTTTCTTT
-,TRBJ1-4,TRBV7-9,17,-,CASSLFVGRDGGEKLFF,TGTGCCAGCAGCTTATTTGTGGGCCGGGACGGTGGAGAAAAACTGTTTTTT
-,TRBJ2-3,TRBV23-1,15,-,CASPRGSGNTDTQYF,TGCGCCAGTCCTCGCGGTAGCGGCAACACAGATACGCAGTATTTT
TRBD2,TRBJ2-1,TRBV11-1,21,few,CASSLLPRWGSSGNSYNEQFF,TGTGCCAGCAGCTTATTACCCCGCTGGGGGAGTAGCGGGAACTCCTACAATGAGCAGTTCTTC
TRBD1,TRBJ2-1,TRBV24-1,13,-,CATSDFRGNEQFF,TGTGCCACCAGTGATTTCAGGGGGAATGAGCAGTTCTTC
-,TRBJ2-2,TRBV4-1,16,many,CASSHRDPMNTGELFF,TGCGCCAGCAGCCACCGGGACCCTATGAACACCGGGGAGCTGTTTTTT
-,TRBJ2-7,TRBV7-9,16,once,CASSLSLGWGAGEQYF,TGTGCCAGCAGCTTAAGTCTGGGCTGGGGGGCGGGTGAGCAGTACTTC
-,TRBJ1-6,TRBV20-1,17,many,CSARDEGRGSYNSPLHF,TGCAGTGCTAGAGATGAAGGGAGGGGATCCTATAATTCACCCCTCCACTTT
-,TRBJ2-4,TRBV5-6,13,many,CASSLAANHIQYF,TGTGCCAGCAGCTTGGCGGCTAACCACATTCAGTACTTC
-,TRBJ2-5,TRBV2,12,-,CASGRDGETQYF,TGTGCCAGCGGGCGGGATGGAGAGACCCAGTACTTC
-,TRBJ1-3,TRBV11-3,14,few,CASSLRHPGNTIYF,TGTGCCAGCAGCTTAAGGCATCCTGGAAACACCATATATTTT
TRBD1,TRBJ2-3,TRBV14,15,many,CASSPRDRSTDTQYF,TGTGCCAGCAGCCCTCGGGACAGAAGCACAGATACGCAGTATTTT
-,TRBJ2-5,TRBV10-1,14,-,CASSESRRGGTQYF,TGCGCCAGCAGTGAGTCGAGGCGTGGGGGGACCCAGTACTTC
TRBD2,TRBJ2-3,TRBV20-1,15,many,CSAGGRAGGPDTQYF,TGCAGTGCGGGGGGGCGAGCGGGAGGGCCAGATACGCAGTATTTT
-,TRBJ2-3,TRBV29-1,15,many,CSANDKAYSTDTQYF,TGCAGCGCCAATGACAAAGCCTATTCCACAGATACGCAGTATTTT
-,TRBJ1-1,TRBV4-1,15,-,CASSQYGFGDTEAFF,TGCGCCAGCAGCCAATACGGCTTCGGGGACACTGAAGCTTTCTTT
TRBD2,TRBJ2-5,TRBV11-3,14,-,CASEAGGKQATQYF,TGTGCCAGTGAAGCGGGGGGGAAGCAGGCGACCCAGTACTTC
-,TRBJ1-2,TRBV3-1,14,few,CASSETQRVYGYTF,TGTGCCAGCAGCGAAACTCAGCGAGTATATGGCTACACCTTC
TRBD2,TRBJ2-1,TRBV9,15,many,CASSVASGTYNEQFF,TGTGCCAGCAGCGTGGCTAGCGGAACCTACAATGAGCAGTTCTTC
-,TRBJ1-1,TRBV12-5,12,-,CASGLEWWGAFF,TGTGCTAGTGGTTTGGAGTGGTGGGGAGCTTTCTTT
TRBD1,TRBJ1-2,TRBV28,14,-,CASRRGGPPTAGEF,TGTGCCAGCAGGAGAGGGGGCCCCCCTACCGCCGGGGAGTTC
-,TRBJ2-5,TRBV15,14,many,CATSRAGTAETQYF,TGTGCCACCAGCAGAGCAGGGACCGCGGAGACCCAGTACTTC
-,TRBJ2-5,TRBV7-3,14,few,CASSLNGERETQYF,TGTGCCAGCAGCTTAAACGGGGAGCGGGAGACCCAGTACTTC
-,TRBJ1-3,TRBV28,15,few,CASSQDSYSGNTIYF,TGTGCCAGCAGCCAAGACAGTTACTCTGGAAACACCATATATTTT
-,TRBJ1-1,TRBV9,14,-,CASSAQGLATEAFF,TGTGCCAGCAGCGCACAGGGTCTGGCCACTGAAGCTTTCTTT
-,TRBJ2-1,TRBV11-2,12,medium-sized,CASSLGGIAQFF,TGTGCCAGCAGCTTAGGGGGAATTGCGCAGTTCTTC
TRBD1,TRBJ1-2,TRBV6-5,15,medium-sized,CASSYSPGGGGGYTF,TGTGCCAGCAGTTACTCGCCAGGGGGCGGTGGTGGCTACACCTTC
TRBD1,TRBJ2-4,TRBV10-3,19,many,CAINAGQGALTLAKNIQYF,TGTGCCATCAACGCGGGACAGGGGGCTCTTACCCTAGCCAAAAACATTCAGTACTTC
TRBD2,TRBJ2-1,TRBV6-1,16,many,CASSDGSGGLYNEQFF,TGTGCCAGCAGTGATGGTAGCGGGGGCCTTTACAATGAGCAGTTCTTC
TRBD2,TRBJ2-7,TRBV12-3/TRBV12-4,15,few,CASSLGLAGRYEQYF,TGTGCCAGCAGTTTAGGACTAGCGGGGCGCTACGAGCAGTACTTC
TRBD1,TRBJ1-1,TRBV11-1,14,many,CASSPTGGNTEAFF,TGTGCCAGCAGTCCGACAGGGGGCAACACTGAAGCTTTCTTT
TRBD2,TRBJ2-1,TRBV7-6,15,-,CASSLVGGTYNEQFF,TGTGCCAGCAGCTTAGTCGGGGGGACCTACAATGAGCAGTTCTTC
-,TRBJ2-1,TRBV29-1,13,many,CSVDITQGNEQFF,TGCAGCGTTGATATAACCCAAGGGAATGAGCAGTTCTTC
-,TRBJ1-4,TRBV12-3/TRBV12-4,13,many,CASSFYMGEKLFF,TGTGCCAGCAGTTTTTATATGGGAGAAAAACTGTTTTTT
TRBD2,TRBJ2-5,TRBV9,15,many,CASSDPQRGQETQYF,TGTGCCAGCAGCGACCCCCAGCGGGGACAAGAGACCCAGTACTTC
-,TRBJ1-5,TRBV20-1,13,-,CSAKEDRNQPQHF,TGCAGTGCTAAGGAGGACCGCAATCAGCCCCAGCATTTT